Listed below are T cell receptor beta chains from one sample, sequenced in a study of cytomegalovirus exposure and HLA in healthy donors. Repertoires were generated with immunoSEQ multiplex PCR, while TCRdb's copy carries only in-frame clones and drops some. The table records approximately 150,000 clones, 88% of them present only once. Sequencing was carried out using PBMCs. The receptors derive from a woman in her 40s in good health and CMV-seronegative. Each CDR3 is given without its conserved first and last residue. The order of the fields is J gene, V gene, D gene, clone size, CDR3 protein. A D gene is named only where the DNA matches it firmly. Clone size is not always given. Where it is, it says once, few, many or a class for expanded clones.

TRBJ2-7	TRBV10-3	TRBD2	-	AISESGTSGSSYEQY
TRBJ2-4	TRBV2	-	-	ASSETRENIQY
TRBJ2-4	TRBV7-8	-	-	ASSLPGSQNIQY
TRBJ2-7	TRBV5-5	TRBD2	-	ASSLGLAGVSYEQY
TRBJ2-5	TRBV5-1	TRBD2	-	ASSLRASGSFQETQY
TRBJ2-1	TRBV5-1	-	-	ASSRDEDYNEQF
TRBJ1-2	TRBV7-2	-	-	ASSPDRNYGYT
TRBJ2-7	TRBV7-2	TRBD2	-	ASSTSPSGRSYEQY
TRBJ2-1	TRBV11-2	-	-	ASSPGGREQF
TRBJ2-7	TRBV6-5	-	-	ASRPLGRYEQY
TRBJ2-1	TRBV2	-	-	ASSGQTGYNEQF
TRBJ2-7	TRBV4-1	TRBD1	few	ASSQGFKLGQGPYEQY